This T cell receptor (beta chain) was documented in a study of CD8+ T cells in alopecia areata. As for the study in general: Treated patients were given 5 to 10 mg oral tofacitinib twice daily. Study-level points and caveats: Sequence data from scalp samples additionally include resident alphabeta T cells of normal skin. Compared with mice, patients displayed less clear TCR sharing, possibly for HLA-related reasons.

Trimming removed 1 base from V and 4 bases from J, with 11 bases in between. Germline CDR1 is GTSNPN and CDR2 is SVGIG (reference sequence). The CDR3 runs 14 residues. The authors extracted RNA and reverse transcribed it into cDNA as the sequencing template. TCRdb keeps only in-frame clones here, not all; method: immunoSEQ multiplex PCR. The sample lists 150,000 to 200,000 clones; 58% were seen once. Concerning this clone: Antigen: not known.

The treatment: oral pan-JAK inhibitor, 5-10 mg twice daily. The source material was CD4+ T cells sorted from blood, sampled between weeks 55 and 65, from a patient treated with tofacitinib. The chain carries TRBV30 and TRBJ1-5, with D tentatively TRBD1 (5 bases). The TCR originated in a human donor with alopecia areata. The CDR3 spells CAWSGVGANQPQHF. For the CDR3, the DNA is TGTGCCTGGAGTGGGGTAGGGGCGAATCAGCCCCAGCATTTT.